The 6 T cell receptor beta chains below were found in one sample sequenced in a study of T cell responses to AZD1222 COVID-19 vaccine. Libraries were prepared by immunoSEQ multiplex PCR; TCRdb keeps only in-frame clonotypes and omits some of them. The sample lists about 110,000 clones, about 90% occurring once. The material sequenced was peripheral blood, taken on day 0 of AZD1222 vaccination. These receptors were collected from an adult in good health.

The chain has TRBV28 and TRBJ2-7; D might be TRBD2 (5 bases). CDR1 is MDHEN and CDR2 is SYDVKM in the germline V gene. The CDR3 covers 13 residues. The V gene lost 0 bases and the J gene lost 6 bases, with 9 bases spanning the gap. The DNA for the CDR3 is TGTGCCAGCAGTTTATGGAGGGCCAGCGAGCAGTACTTC. Translated: CASSLWRASEQYF.

The rearrangement links TRBV7-3 to TRBJ2-1; 13 nucleotides line up with TRBD2. The V gene end was trimmed by 5 bases and the J gene end by 8 bases; junction bases not matched to a gene: 9. CDR3 length: 16 amino acids. Germline V CDR1 and CDR2: SGHTA, FQGTGA. CDR3 sequence: CASSQNGLAGDDEQFF. The DNA for the CDR3 is TGTGCCAGCAGCCAGAATGGACTAGCGGGAGACGATGAGCAGTTCTTC.

J is TRBJ1-4 and V is TRBV6-5; no firm D call. Germline CDR1 MNHEY, CDR2 SVGAGI. Trimming cost V 0 bases and J 4 bases, with 9 bases left between them. The CDR3 is made up of 15 amino acids. The CDR3 sequence is CASSYSPSFNEKLFF. For the CDR3, the DNA is TGTGCCAGCAGTTACTCCCCCAGCTTTAATGAAAAACTGTTTTTT.

The V gene is TRBV18, the J gene TRBJ1-4; TRBD1 agrees at 10 bases. Germline CDR1 is KGHSH and CDR2 is LQKENI. This CDR3 has 16 amino acids. J lost 7 bases, V lost 5 bases, and 10 bases had no gene match. The CDR3 here is CASSATPGTGAEKLFF. The CDR3 DNA reads as TGTGCCAGCTCAGCTACTCCCGGGACAGGGGCTGAAAAACTGTTTTTT. The variable domain in full, with the rest retrieved from reference TRBV18 and TRBJ1-4, is NAGVMQNPRHLVRRRGQEARLRCSPMKGHSHVYWYRQLPEEGLKFMVYLQKENIIDESGMPKERFSAEFPKEGPSILRIQQVVRGDSAAYFCASSATPGTGAEKLFFGSGTQLSVL.

V is TRBV11-3 and J is TRBJ2-7; D gene uncertain. The V end was cut by 1 base, the J end by 0 bases, with 16 bases between. CDR1 and CDR2 (germline): SGHNT, YENEEA. The CDR3 sequence is 17 residues long. The CDR3 here is CASSLVVGGHYSYEQYF. The CDR3 coding sequence is TGTGCCAGCAGCTTAGTAGTCGGTGGTCACTACTCCTACGAGCAGTACTTC. Based on the CDR3 plus reference TRBV11-3 and TRBJ2-7, the full variable domain is EAGVVQSPRYKIIEKKQPVAFWCNPISGHNTLYWYLQNLGQGPELLIRYENEEAVDDSQLPKDRFSAERLKGVDSTLKIQPAELGDSAVYLCASSLVVGGHYSYEQYFGPGTRLTVT.

The chain combines TRBV5-6 with TRBJ1-5, with 10 bases fitting TRBD1. This CDR3 has 13 amino acids. CDR1 is SGHDT and CDR2 is YYEEEE in the germline V gene. The V gene end was trimmed by 4 bases and the J gene end by 11 bases; junction bases not matched to a gene: 6. The CDR3 loop is CASSLDRGRSQHF. The CDR3 nucleotides are TGTGCCAGCAGCCTAGACAGGGGGCGATCCCAGCATTTT.